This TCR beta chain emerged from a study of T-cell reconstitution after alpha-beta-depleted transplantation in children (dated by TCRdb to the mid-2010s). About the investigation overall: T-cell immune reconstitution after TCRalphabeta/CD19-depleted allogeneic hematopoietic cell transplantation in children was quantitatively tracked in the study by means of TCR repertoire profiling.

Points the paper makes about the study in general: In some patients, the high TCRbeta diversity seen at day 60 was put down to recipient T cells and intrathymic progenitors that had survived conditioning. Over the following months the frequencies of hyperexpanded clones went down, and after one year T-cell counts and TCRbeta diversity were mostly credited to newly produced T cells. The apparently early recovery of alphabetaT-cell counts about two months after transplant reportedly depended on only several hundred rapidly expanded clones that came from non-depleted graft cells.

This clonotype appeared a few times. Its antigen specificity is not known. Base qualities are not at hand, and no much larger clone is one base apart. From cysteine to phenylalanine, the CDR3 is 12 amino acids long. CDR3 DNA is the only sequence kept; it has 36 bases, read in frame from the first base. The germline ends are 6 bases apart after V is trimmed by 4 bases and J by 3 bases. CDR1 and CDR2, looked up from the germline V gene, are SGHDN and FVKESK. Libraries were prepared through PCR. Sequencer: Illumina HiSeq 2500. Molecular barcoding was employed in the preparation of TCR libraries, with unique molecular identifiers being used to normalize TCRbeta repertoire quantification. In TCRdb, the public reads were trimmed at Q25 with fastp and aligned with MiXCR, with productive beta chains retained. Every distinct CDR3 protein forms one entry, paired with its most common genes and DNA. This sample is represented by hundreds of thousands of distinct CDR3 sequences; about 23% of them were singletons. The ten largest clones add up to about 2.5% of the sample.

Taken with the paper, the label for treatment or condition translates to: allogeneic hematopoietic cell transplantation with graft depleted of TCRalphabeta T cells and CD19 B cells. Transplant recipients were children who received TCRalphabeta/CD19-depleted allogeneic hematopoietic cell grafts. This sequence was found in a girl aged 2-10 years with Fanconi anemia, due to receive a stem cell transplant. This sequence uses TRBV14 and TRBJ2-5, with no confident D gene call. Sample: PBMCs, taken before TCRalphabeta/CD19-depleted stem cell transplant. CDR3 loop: CASSLQEETQYF. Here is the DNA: TGTGCCAGCAGCCTGCAGGAAGAGACCCAGTACTTC. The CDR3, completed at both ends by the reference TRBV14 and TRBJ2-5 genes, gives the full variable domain EAGVTQFPSHSVIEKGQTVTLRCDPISGHDNLYWYRRVMGKEIKFLLHFVKESKQDESGMPNNRFLAERTGGTYSTLKVQPAELEDSGVYFCASSLQEETQYFGPGTRLLVL.